These 13 T cell receptor beta chains were all obtained from the same sample, sequenced in a study of early stage breast cancer tumors. Libraries were prepared by immunoSEQ multiplex PCR; TCRdb keeps only in-frame clonotypes and omits some of them. The table records 40,000 to 60,000 clones, roughly 83% of them present only once. The specimen sequenced was blood. Every receptor here comes from a person in their fifties with breast cancer.

This chain joins TRBV7-9 and TRBJ2-6, with D unresolved. The CDR3 spans 14 residues. In germline, CDR1 is SEHNR, CDR2 FQNEAQ (reference sequence). The V end lost 6 bases, the J end lost 0 bases, and 6 bases lay between the germline ends. As DNA, the CDR3 is TGTGCCAGCAGGGATAGCTCTGGGGCCAACGTCCTGACTTTC. This codes for CASRDSSGANVLTF.

The rearrangement links TRBV6-6 to TRBJ1-1; D gene uncertain. CDR1 is MNHNY and CDR2 is SVGAGI in the germline V gene (reference sequence). Trimming stripped 0 bases from V and 4 bases from J, with 12 bases between. CDR3 length: 15 residues. CDR3 sequence: CASSYSGGMATEAFF. DNA of the CDR3: TGTGCCAGCAGTTACTCAGGCGGTATGGCCACTGAAGCTTTCTTT.

The chain joins TRBV6-6 to TRBJ2-1; D unclear. V lost 0 bases, J lost 10 bases, and 13 bases lay in between. The CDR3 extends over 14 amino acids. Germline CDR1 MNHNY, CDR2 SVGAGI (reference sequence). CDR3 in DNA: TGTGCCAGCAGTTACTCGATTGAGATTGGCGAGCAGTTCTTC. This codes for CASSYSIEIGEQFF.

The V gene is TRBV2, the J gene TRBJ2-6; D is perhaps TRBD1 (5 bases). This CDR3 has 17 amino acids. The V end was cut by 7 bases, the J end by 4 bases, with 20 bases between. Germline V gene data show CDR1 as SNHLY and CDR2 as FYNNEI. The CDR3 region is CASNRGLLLGGANVLTF. The CDR3 region has the DNA TGTGCCAGCAATAGGGGTCTGCTGCTGGGCGGGGCCAACGTCCTGACTTTC.

The gene calls are TRBV10-3 and TRBJ2-3; TRBD1 or TRBD2 may be the D gene (5 bases each). The ends were cut back, 8 bases at V and 2 bases at J, with 11 bases in the middle. Germline values: CDR1 ENHRY, CDR2 SYGVKD. The CDR3 spans 13 residues. CDR3 amino acids: CAILGANTDTQYF. CDR3 sequence (DNA): TGTGCCATCCTCGGGGCGAACACAGATACGCAGTATTTT.

The chain couples TRBV18 to TRBJ2-1, with unresolved D. V was cut by 6 bases and J by 4 bases, with 13 bases left in between. CDR1 is KGHSH, CDR2 LQKENI, per germline. This CDR3 is built from 14 residues. CDR3 residues: CASSPSVPYNEQFF. CDR3 bases: TGTGCCAGCTCCCCATCGGTCCCTTACAATGAGCAGTTCTTC.

This clone was counted a few times. This sequence joins TRBV6-1 and TRBJ1-3; D gene uncertain. CDR1 is MNHNS and CDR2 is SASEGT in the germline V gene. The length of the CDR3 is 15 residues. Trimming shortened V by 10 bases and J by 2 bases, and 18 bases separated the two germline ends. The CDR3 nucleotides read TGTGCCATAGGAAGGAGAAGCACTGCTGGAAACACCATATATTTT. It is translated as CAIGRRSTAGNTIYF.

J is TRBJ2-7 and V is TRBV28, with 9 bases aligning to TRBD2. V lost 3 bases and J lost 0; bases outside the gene matches: 9. In germline, CDR1 is MDHEN, CDR2 SYDVKM. This CDR3 is 17 amino acids long. CDR3 residues: CASSLRRGGFSSYEQYF. CDR3 sequence (DNA): TGTGCCAGCAGTTTGCGGCGGGGGGGCTTCAGCTCCTACGAGCAGTACTTC.

The CDR3 reads CACQTHAGVAPLHF. Here the CDR3 DNA reads TGTGCCTGCCAAACCCACGCTGGGGTCGCACCCCTCCACTTT. The chain links TRBV30 to TRBJ1-6, with D uncertain. The V end lost 6 bases, the J end lost 11 bases, and 20 bases lay between the germline ends. The germline V gene has CDR1 GTSNPN and CDR2 SVGIG (reference sequence). The CDR3 sequence is 14 residues long.

The CDR3 region is CASSEVPRQPQHF. The CDR3 nucleotides are TGCGCCAGCAGTGAGGTCCCTAGGCAGCCCCAGCATTTT. The chain recombines TRBV10-2 with TRBJ1-5; D is undetermined. CDR1 is WSHSY and CDR2 is SAAADI in the germline V gene. Trimming pared 2 bases from V and 7 bases from J, leaving 9 bases between. This CDR3 region has 13 residues.

V and J are TRBV5-5 and TRBJ2-2; 10 nucleotides match TRBD2. This CDR3 has 16 residues. V lost 4 bases, J lost 5 bases, and 8 bases stayed unmatched. The germline V gene encodes CDR1 SGHKS and CDR2 YYEKEE (reference sequence). The DNA for the CDR3 is TGTGCCAGCAGCGTTAGCGGGAGGAGTTTGACCGGGGAGCTGTTTTTT. Translated: CASSVSGRSLTGELFF.

DNA for the CDR3: TGTGCCAGCACCTTTTGGGGGTTCGATGGCTACACCTTC. Its protein product is CASTFWGFDGYTF. The chain is built from TRBV7-2 and TRBJ1-2, with a possible D match to TRBD1 (5 bases). The CDR3 covers 13 residues. Looked up from germline, CDR1 is SGHTA and CDR2 is FQGNSA. Between the trimmed V and J ends, which lost 7 bases and 6 bases, there was a span of 15 bases.

The CDR3: CASSHTGKGNNEQFF. The CDR3 DNA reads as TGTGCCAGCAGCCATACCGGGAAGGGCAACAATGAGCAGTTCTTC. This chain joins TRBV14 and TRBJ2-1, with D possibly being TRBD2 (5 bases). Per germline, CDR1 SGHDN and CDR2 FVKESK. The V and J ends lost 3 bases and 5 bases respectively, with 14 bases between them. The CDR3 is 15 amino acids.